The present T cell receptor (beta chain) was sequenced within a study of blood T cell repertoires in COVID-19. The wider study: The origin of the acute and convalescent COVID-19 samples was the United States, Italy and Spain. Sample material is recorded as cDNA or gDNA derived from T cells, B-cell-depleted T cells, or PBMCs.

This CDR3 is built from 14 residues. Germline V gene data show CDR1 as SGHNT and CDR2 as YYREEE (reference sequence). Germline trimming cut 4 bases from V and 3 bases from J; bases unmatched to any gene: 6. As originally analysed: Using reference gene primer amplification, nucleated cell counts were estimated. The protocol was immunoSEQ multiplex PCR, while the TCRdb copy is restricted to in-frame clones and leaves out a portion. That table supplies the V and J calls and clone size; D and trimming were determined from the DNA. The sample gives about 83,000 clones, about 90% of which show up once; about 3% is in the top ten.

The rearrangement uses TRBV5-4 and TRBJ2-7; 8 bases map to TRBD2. The sample comprised peripheral blood. The source is a woman in her forties or fifties with active or convalescent COVID-19. The CDR3 DNA is TGTGCCAGCAGCCGGGAGGGGGTAGGCTACGAGCAGTACTTC. Translation gives CASSREGVGYEQYF.